This T cell receptor beta chain was captured in a study of cytomegalovirus exposure and HLA in healthy donors. Study observations and caveats: According to a subsequent analysis, TCR clusters from the first cohort were inclined to appear together in the 120 validation repertoires. While the bulk of TCR sequences proved rare, some public TCRs turned up in many donors. High specificity and sensitivity for cytomegalovirus status were reported for the classifier.

About this clone itself: Its target is not known.

Germline CDR1 is SGHDT and CDR2 is YYEEEE. The CDR3 has 15 residues. V lost 6 bases to trimming and J lost 0 bases, with 16 bases between them. Here immunoSEQ multiplex PCR was the method, and the copy in TCRdb shows in-frame clones only, minus some. The sample consists of 150,000 or so clones, around 88% of them appearing once. The chain uses TRBV5-6 and TRBJ2-7; TRBD1 might be the D (5 bases). Specimen: PBMCs. This TCR came from a man in his late teens or twenties in good health and CMV-seropositive. CDR3: CASTLGEGFSYEQYF. As DNA, the CDR3 is TGTGCCAGCACCCTAGGGGAAGGATTCTCCTACGAGCAGTACTTC.